This entry concerns a single TCR beta chain. Its specificity is not known. These data are taken from a study of cytomegalovirus exposure and HLA in healthy donors. Whole-study context: The 95 to 150 validation repertoires were produced on the same platform as the 670 or so repertoires of the first cohort. This was reported in a later analysis.

These donors were members of the approximately 110-subject validation cohort, a group separate from the roughly 700-subject first cohort. General study points: The authors confirmed in vitro that a few CMV-associated chains were specific for CMV antigens. Cytomegalovirus-associated TCR beta chains were listed, numbering roughly 150.

Assay: immunoSEQ multiplex PCR; the TCRdb copy retains only in-frame clones and omits some. The sample contains 100,000 to 150,000 clones, 90% to 95% of which appear only once. Trimming at V came to 6 bases and at J to 5 bases, leaving 7 bases not matched to a gene. The CDR3 loop spans 14 amino acids. Per germline, CDR1 MNHNS and CDR2 SASEGT. This receptor was taken from a woman under 30 in good health and CMV-seronegative. Sample: PBMCs. This rearrangement joins TRBV6-1 to TRBJ1-5, with 7 bases aligning to TRBD1. The CDR3: CASRGGTVDQPQHF. CDR3 nucleotide sequence: TGTGCCAGCAGGGGCGGGACAGTAGATCAGCCCCAGCATTTT.